Below are 21 T cell receptor beta chains sequenced from a single sample in a study of neurological immune-mediated disorders. MiXCR was run by TCRdb on the 5' RACE reads, yielding one entry per CDR3 protein. This table has 25,000 to 35,000 distinct CDR3 sequences, 20% to 25% appearing once. The sample taken for sequencing was PBMCs. The origin of the receptors is a woman aged 55-69 years in good health.

This clonotype was detected ten times or more. This rearrangement joins TRBV29-1 to TRBJ2-1, with a possible D match to TRBD2 (5 bases). The CDR3 length is 13 residues. Trimming pared 4 bases from V and 5 bases from J, leaving 12 bases between. In germline, CDR1 is SQVTM, CDR2 ANQGSEA. The CDR3 reads CSVGADEDNEQFF. In nucleotides, the CDR3 is TGCAGCGTTGGAGCGGATGAGGACAATGAGCAGTTCTTC.

There are many counts of this clonotype. The rearrangement joins TRBV11-2 to TRBJ2-1; 13 positions agree with TRBD2. With V trimmed by 6 bases and J by 3 bases, 5 bases remained unmatched. Germline CDR1 is SGHAT and CDR2 is FQNNGV. The CDR3 is 16 amino acids. CDR3 in DNA: TGTGCCAGCAGATGGGGGACTAGCGGGATCTACAATGAGCAGTTCTTC. Residues: CASRWGTSGIYNEQFF.

The chain is built from TRBV15 and TRBJ2-7; D gene uncertain. V was cut by 4 bases and J by 2 bases, with 9 bases left in between. This CDR3 region has 13 residues. The germline CDR1 and CDR2 sequences are LNHNV and YYDKDF (reference sequence). The CDR3 here is CATSIGLTYEQYF. CDR3 bases: TGTGCCACCAGCATTGGCCTAACCTACGAGCAGTACTTC. Filled out from reference TRBV15 and TRBJ2-7, the complete variable domain reads DAMVIQNPRYQVTQFGKPVTLSCSQTLNHNVMYWYQQKSSQAPKLLFHYYDKDFNNEADTPDNFQSRRPNTSFCFLDIRSPGLGDTAMYLCATSIGLTYEQYFGPGTRLTVT.

This clonotype has only a few counts. This chain joins TRBV28 and TRBJ2-7, with 8 bases fitting TRBD2. The trim removed 7 bases at V and 4 bases at J, leaving 9 bases unmatched. Germline V gene data show CDR1 as MDHEN and CDR2 as SYDVKM. The CDR3 loop spans 14 amino acids. The CDR3 reads CASTFAGGSYEQYF. DNA for the CDR3: TGTGCCAGCACCTTCGCGGGAGGATCATACGAGCAGTACTTC.

This clonotype was seen repeatedly, ten times or more. This rearrangement joins TRBV6-1 to TRBJ1-1, with D perhaps TRBD1 (6 bases). Germline lookup yields CDR1 MNHNS and CDR2 SASEGT. V was cut by 2 bases and J by 1 base, with 11 bases left in between. The CDR3 extends over 15 amino acids. The CDR3 coding sequence is TGTGCCAGCAGTGAACGGGTAGGGGGGAACACTGAAGCTTTCTTT. Amino acids: CASSERVGGNTEAFF.

This clonotype was recorded many times. This sequence joins TRBV7-2 and TRBJ2-7; 7 bases agree with TRBD1. The CDR3 is made up of 16 amino acids. The V gene end was trimmed by 5 bases and the J gene end by 1 base; junction bases not matched to a gene: 11. Germline lookup yields CDR1 SGHTA and CDR2 FQGNSA. The CDR3 DNA is TGTGCCAGCAGCCCCAATCCGGGACAGTCTTCCTACGAGCAGTACTTC. It codes for CASSPNPGQSSYEQYF.

This clonotype was recorded at least ten times. This rearrangement joins TRBV4-2 to TRBJ2-1; D perhaps matches TRBD2 (6 bases). CDR1 and CDR2 from the germline V gene are LGHNA and YNFKEQ. Between the trimmed V and J ends, which lost 4 bases and 1 base, there was a span of 8 bases. The CDR3 covers 14 residues. The chain's CDR3 is CASSPSGSYNEQFF. The CDR3 nucleotides read TGTGCCAGCAGCCCAAGCGGGTCCTACAATGAGCAGTTCTTC.

In its sample, this clonotype was seen many times. The chain is built from TRBV20-1 and TRBJ1-5; a weak D match, TRBD1 (6 bases). Deletions cut 3 bases from V and 5 bases from J, with 14 bases between. Germline lookup yields CDR1 DFQATT and CDR2 SNEGSKA (reference sequence). This CDR3 comprises 14 residues. The CDR3 loop reads CSASSSDSYQPQHF. CDR3 coding DNA: TGCAGTGCTAGCTCCTCGGACAGCTATCAGCCCCAGCATTTT.

This clonotype was counted many times. The rearrangement joins TRBV7-2 to TRBJ2-1; TRBD2 matches 11 bases. In germline, CDR1 is SGHTA, CDR2 FQGNSA. This CDR3 is built from 17 residues. V lost 2 bases and J lost 3; bases outside the gene matches: 6. DNA for the CDR3: TGTGCCAGCAGCTTATCGACTAGCGGGGTTATCTACAATGAGCAGTTCTTC. As protein: CASSLSTSGVIYNEQFF.

This clonotype was counted at least ten times. The chain combines TRBV5-6 with TRBJ2-1; 7 positions agree with TRBD1. Unmatched junction bases numbered 8, after V lost 4 bases and J lost 1 base. Germline CDR1 reads SGHDT; CDR2 reads YYEEEE. CDR3 size: 16 residues. This CDR3 is CASSSNRGESYNEQFF. CDR3 bases: TGTGCCAGCAGCAGCAACAGGGGAGAGTCCTACAATGAGCAGTTCTTC.

The CDR3 is CASSQEEGAGELFF. CDR3 nucleotides: TGTGCCAGCAGCCAAGAAGAGGGAGCAGGGGAGCTGTTTTTT. The V gene is TRBV3-1, the J gene TRBJ2-2; D might be TRBD2 (5 bases). The CDR3 is made up of 14 amino acids. Germline assignment: CDR1 LGHDT and CDR2 YNNKEL (reference sequence). The germline V and J ends were trimmed by 0 bases and 8 bases, with 10 bases remaining between them.

This clonotype was observed at least ten times. J is TRBJ2-5 and V is TRBV20-1, with 7 nucleotides matching TRBD1. Unmatched junction bases numbered 5, after V lost 2 bases and J lost 5 bases. The CDR3 contains 13 residues. The germline gives CDR1 DFQATT, CDR2 SNEGSKA (reference sequence). CDR3 sequence (DNA): TGCAGTGCTAGACCCCAGGGGGTTGAGACCCAGTACTTC. Translation gives CSARPQGVETQYF.

V and J are TRBV19 and TRBJ1-5; TRBD1 aligns across 9 bases. CDR1 and CDR2 from the germline V gene are LNHDA and SQIVND (reference sequence). The length of the CDR3 is 15 residues. V lost 2 bases to trimming and J lost 6 bases; unmatched junction nucleotides: 5. CDR3 bases: TGTGCCAGTAGTATACACCAACAGGGGGCTCAGCCCCAGCATTTT. It specifies CASSIHQQGAQPQHF.

This clonotype has a count of ten or more. The chain links TRBV20-1 to TRBJ2-7; D is undetermined. V lost 2 bases, J lost 6 bases, and 11 bases lay in between. The V gene's germline CDR1 is DFQATT and CDR2 SNEGSKA (reference sequence). This CDR3 comprises 12 residues. For the CDR3, the DNA is TGCAGTGCTAGAAAGGGTCGTTTCGAGCAGTACTTC. Translated: CSARKGRFEQYF.

This clonotype was observed at least ten times. The chain recombines TRBV3-1 with TRBJ1-2, with a weak D call TRBD1 (6 bases). The CDR3 is 14 residues long. With 0 bases removed from V and 4 bases from J, the gap between germline ends came to 9 bases. Germline V CDR1 and CDR2: LGHDT, YNNKEL (reference sequence). Here the CDR3 DNA reads TGTGCCAGCAGCCAAGATCAGGGGAGCTATGGCTACACCTTC. This codes for CASSQDQGSYGYTF.

V usage is TRBV4-3 and J usage is TRBJ2-7, with D perhaps TRBD2 (5 bases). Germline CDR1 and CDR2: LGHNA and YSLEER. This CDR3 is built from 16 residues. Deletions cut 0 bases from V and 3 bases from J, with 15 bases between. CDR3 residues: CASSQDLPPGGYEQYF. In DNA form, the CDR3 reads TGCGCCAGCAGCCAAGATCTCCCCCCCGGAGGCTACGAGCAGTACTTC.

The chain employs TRBV29-1 and TRBJ2-7; no clear D. Trimming shortened V by 7 bases and J by 0 bases, and 13 bases separated the two germline ends. In germline, CDR1 is SQVTM, CDR2 ANQGSEA. This CDR3 contains 13 residues. The DNA of the CDR3 is TGCAGCGCCTTGGGTGAGTTCTCCTACGAGCAGTACTTC. The encoded protein is CSALGEFSYEQYF.

This clonotype was seen at least ten times. This sequence joins TRBV5-1 and TRBJ1-6; D is unresolved. Trimming stripped 5 bases from V and 7 bases from J, with 16 bases between. The CDR3 sequence is 15 residues long. Germline CDR1 and CDR2: SGHRS and YFSETQ. The DNA of the CDR3 is TGCGCCAGCAGTAAGGCGTGGTCCACCAATTCACCCCTCCACTTT. Protein product: CASSKAWSTNSPLHF. Combining the CDR3 with reference TRBV5-1 and TRBJ1-6 gives the whole variable domain KAGVTQTPRYLIKTRGQQVTLSCSPISGHRSVSWYQQTPGQGLQFLFEYFSETQRNKGNFPGRFSGRQFSNSRSEMNVSTLELGDSALYLCASSKAWSTNSPLHFGNGTRLTVT.

This clonotype was seen many times. This sequence joins TRBV19 and TRBJ2-3; D perhaps matches TRBD2 (5 bases). Trimming removed 6 bases at V and 2 bases at J, with 12 bases between. Germline assignment: CDR1 LNHDA and CDR2 SQIVND (reference sequence). The CDR3 is made up of 14 amino acids. The CDR3 nucleotides read TGTGCCAGTAGGAGCGGACTGATCACAGATACGCAGTATTTT. The encoded protein is CASRSGLITDTQYF.

This clonotype has at least ten counts. The rearrangement uses TRBV29-1 and TRBJ2-5, with TRBD2 as a possible D gene (5 bases). The CDR3 runs to 12 residues. The germline V gene has CDR1 SQVTM and CDR2 ANQGSEA. V was pared by 8 bases and J by 5 bases, with 15 bases between. The CDR3 loop is CSFSDWRETQYF. In DNA form, the CDR3 reads TGCAGCTTTTCCGACTGGAGGGAGACCCAGTACTTC.

This clonotype was seen repeatedly, ten times or more. This chain uses TRBV5-1 with TRBJ2-2; no reliable D call. The V end was cut by 1 base, the J end by 2 bases, with 0 bases between. The CDR3 spans 12 residues. Germline assignment: CDR1 SGHRS and CDR2 YFSETQ. The CDR3 spells CASSLNTGELFF. DNA of the CDR3: TGCGCCAGCAGCTTGAACACCGGGGAGCTGTTTTTT.